This T cell receptor (beta chain) was identified in a study of blood T cell repertoires in COVID-19. Whole-study context: The analysed material was cDNA or gDNA that came from T cells, B-cell-depleted T cells, or PBMCs.

This CDR3 contains 15 residues. CDR1 LNHDA and CDR2 SQIVND come from the germline V gene (reference sequence). The V and J ends lost 7 bases and 0 bases respectively, with 12 bases between them. In the source study's methods: How many nucleated cells were present was estimated from reference gene primer amplification. Generated by immunoSEQ multiplex PCR, the TCRdb table keeps only in-frame clones and is missing some. That table supplies the V and J calls and clone size; D and trimming were determined from the DNA. The sample has a few hundred thousand clones; around 90% are singletons. The gene calls are TRBV19 and TRBJ2-2; D unresolved. This sequence originates from a woman aged 30 to 39 with COVID-19, enrolled during active disease. Sequencing input: peripheral blood. The CDR3 nucleotides read TGTGCCAGTAAACCAAAAGCCGCGAACACCGGGGAGCTGTTTTTT. Protein: CASKPKAANTGELFF.